This TCR beta chain was retrieved from a study of shared clonotypes between healthy human individuals. As defined, naive CD8 cells were CD45RO-negative and positively selected for CCR7, with terminally differentiated effector memory CD45RA+ cells excluded. Each replicate PCR on the sorted subsets used about 0.2 ug DNA (around 30,000 T cell genomes). The table came from immunoSEQ multiplex PCR; TCRdb's copy has only in-frame clones and leaves some out. The sample holds about 1,900,000 clones; approximately 95% are singletons and the top ten take 1.2%. The germline gives CDR1 MNHNY, CDR2 SVGAGI (reference sequence). The germline V and J ends were trimmed by 0 bases and 5 bases, with 10 bases remaining between them. The CDR3 contains 15 residues.

Sequences were obtained from naive CD8+ T cells sorted from blood. The sequence derives from a man in his late teens or twenties in good health. The chain combines TRBV6-6 with TRBJ2-2; D call uncertain. The CDR3 region is CASSYSTVWTGELFF. The CDR3 nucleotides are TGTGCCAGCAGTTACTCGACTGTTTGGACCGGGGAGCTGTTTTTT.